Listed below are T cell receptor beta chains from one sample, sequenced in a study of T cell responses to AZD1222 COVID-19 vaccine. Produced via immunoSEQ multiplex PCR; TCRdb's table is partial and in-frame only. The repertoire consists of around 190,000 clones, with approximately 89% occurring once and the leading ten covering over 1.5%. The sample consisted of peripheral blood, taken 28 days after the second AZD1222 dose. The receptors come from an adult who received the AZD1222 COVID-19 vaccine. The CDR3 runs from the conserved cysteine through the conserved F or W. D genes are given only for firm matches. A clone size is listed for some rows: how often the clone was seen (once, few, many), or a class if it is expanded.

V gene: TRBV5-3
clone size: once
D gene: TRBD1
CDR3 protein: CARSLVGTGGSYEQYF

V gene: TRBV3-1/TRBV3-2
clone size: -
D gene: TRBD2
CDR3 protein: CASSRGSGGRYEQYF

V gene: TRBV6-5
clone size: -
D gene: TRBD1
CDR3 protein: CASSRTGAYGYTF

V gene: TRBV3-1/TRBV3-2
clone size: -
D gene: -
CDR3 protein: CASSQVSRGGTYNSPLHF

V gene: TRBV3-1/TRBV3-2
clone size: -
D gene: -
CDR3 protein: CASSQGRRNEQFF

V gene: TRBV7-9
clone size: -
D gene: TRBD1
CDR3 protein: CASSSLTGGIRDNEQFF

V gene: TRBV7-2
clone size: -
D gene: -
CDR3 protein: CASSLIGQFIGELFF

V gene: TRBV5-4
clone size: -
D gene: -
CDR3 protein: CASSPTVGNYGYTF

V gene: TRBV5-1
clone size: -
D gene: -
CDR3 protein: CASSSDVHQTQYF

V gene: TRBV10-3
clone size: -
D gene: -
CDR3 protein: CAISESARYTEAFF

V gene: TRBV5-1
clone size: -
D gene: TRBD1
CDR3 protein: CASSGTASGNTIYF

V gene: TRBV10-3
clone size: -
D gene: TRBD2
CDR3 protein: CAISERGSGTSGRDEQYF

V gene: TRBV29-1
clone size: -
D gene: -
CDR3 protein: CSAQGLSNEQFF

V gene: TRBV7-6
clone size: -
D gene: -
CDR3 protein: CASSAGTRGTYEQYF

V gene: TRBV12-3/TRBV12-4
clone size: -
D gene: -
CDR3 protein: CASALLGEKLFF

V gene: TRBV7-2
clone size: -
D gene: TRBD1
CDR3 protein: CASNTYRGQDGELFF

V gene: TRBV19
clone size: -
D gene: -
CDR3 protein: CASSIAVGSPGDGYTF

V gene: TRBV6-2/TRBV6-3
clone size: -
D gene: -
CDR3 protein: CASSYSVQKGETQYF

V gene: TRBV2
clone size: -
D gene: -
CDR3 protein: CASGLTVAIYF

V gene: TRBV4-1
clone size: -
D gene: -
CDR3 protein: CASSPGRIHSGNTIYF

V gene: TRBV3-1/TRBV3-2
clone size: -
D gene: -
CDR3 protein: CASSQAQGLYGYTF

V gene: TRBV3-1/TRBV3-2
clone size: -
D gene: TRBD2
CDR3 protein: CASSRRTSGATQYF

V gene: TRBV19
clone size: -
D gene: -
CDR3 protein: CASSIDGLLREKLFF

V gene: TRBV30
clone size: -
D gene: -
CDR3 protein: CAWSRGPGNTIYF

V gene: TRBV11-2
clone size: -
D gene: TRBD1
CDR3 protein: CASSWPGQRNTEAFF

V gene: TRBV7-3
clone size: -
D gene: TRBD1
CDR3 protein: CASSLLTGGFTKSDEQFF

V gene: TRBV2
clone size: -
D gene: -
CDR3 protein: CASSGVQGYSGNTIYF

V gene: TRBV3-1/TRBV3-2
clone size: -
D gene: -
CDR3 protein: CASSQRGVTANF

V gene: TRBV5-1
clone size: -
D gene: TRBD2
CDR3 protein: CASSLEGTRGPIHEQYF

V gene: TRBV6-5
clone size: -
D gene: -
CDR3 protein: CASRRTFKETQYF

V gene: TRBV27
clone size: -
D gene: -
CDR3 protein: CASSLWGIGTDTQYF

V gene: TRBV2
clone size: -
D gene: -
CDR3 protein: CASSAELGPYEQYF

V gene: TRBV6-5
clone size: -
D gene: TRBD1
CDR3 protein: CASGGQGAYQPQHF

V gene: TRBV12-5
clone size: -
D gene: -
CDR3 protein: CASGLSRSRQYF

V gene: TRBV19
clone size: -
D gene: TRBD1
CDR3 protein: CASSPYPGQGSNQPQHF

V gene: TRBV19
clone size: -
D gene: -
CDR3 protein: CASSIGGYTEAFF

V gene: TRBV30
clone size: -
D gene: TRBD1
CDR3 protein: CAWNAYGRGTEHYEQYF

V gene: TRBV19
clone size: -
D gene: TRBD1
CDR3 protein: CASGDRASGNTIYF

V gene: TRBV7-8
clone size: -
D gene: -
CDR3 protein: CASSLFNEQFF

V gene: TRBV12-3/TRBV12-4
clone size: few
D gene: -
CDR3 protein: CASSLYRVDEQFF

V gene: TRBV11-2
clone size: -
D gene: -
CDR3 protein: CASSLGSPYSDTQYF